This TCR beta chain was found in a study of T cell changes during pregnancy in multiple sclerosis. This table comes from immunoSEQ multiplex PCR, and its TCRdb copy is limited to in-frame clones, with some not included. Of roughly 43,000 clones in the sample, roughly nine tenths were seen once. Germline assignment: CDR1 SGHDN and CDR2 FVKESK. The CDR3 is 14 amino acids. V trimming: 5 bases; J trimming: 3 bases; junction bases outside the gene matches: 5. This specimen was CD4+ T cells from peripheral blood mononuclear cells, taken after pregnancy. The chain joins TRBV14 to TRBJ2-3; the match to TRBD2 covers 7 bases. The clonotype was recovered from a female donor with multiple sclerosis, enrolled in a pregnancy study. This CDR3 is CASSLAGVTDTQYF. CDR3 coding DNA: TGTGCCAGCAGCTTAGCGGGTGTTACAGATACGCAGTATTTT.